Shown below are 10 T cell receptor beta chains from a single sample sequenced in a study of T-cell memory formation after mild COVID-19. MiXCR was run by TCRdb on the 5' RACE reads, yielding one entry per CDR3 protein. The data contain more than 400,000 distinct CDR3 sequences, around a sixth of them singletons. Sequenced: PBMCs or a T cell subset sorted from them (not recorded which). The receptors stem from an adult woman who had mild COVID-19 (a few samples of this study predate the infection). Cell type and time point are not known.

The CDR3 loop is CASSLVGLAGREQYF. The CDR3 region has the DNA TGTGCCAGCAGCTTAGTCGGACTAGCGGGAAGGGAGCAGTACTTC. V usage is TRBV7-8 and J usage is TRBJ2-7, with 12 nucleotides matching TRBD2. Unmatched junction bases numbered 5, after V lost 1 base and J lost 7 bases. CDR3 size: 15 residues. The germline V gene has CDR1 SGHVS and CDR2 FQNEAQ.

In DNA, the CDR3 is TGTGCCAGCAGCCCCTGGGCGGGAGGGTTTTACGAGCAGTACTTC. Translation: CASSPWAGGFYEQYF. The gene calls are TRBV12-3 or TRBV12-4 and TRBJ2-7; 9 nucleotides match TRBD2. Germline trimming cut 6 bases from V and 4 bases from J; bases unmatched to any gene: 10. The CDR3 extends over 15 amino acids.

This chain's CDR3 is CASSQDSGSGGNEQFF. Here the CDR3 DNA reads TGCGCCAGCAGCCAAGATAGCGGGAGTGGGGGCAATGAGCAGTTCTTC. This chain uses TRBV4-3 with TRBJ2-1, with TRBD2 identical over 9 bases. J lost 6 bases, V lost 0 bases, and 6 bases had no gene match. CDR1 is LGHNA and CDR2 is YSLEER in the germline V gene. The CDR3 covers 16 residues.

This chain connects TRBV6-5 to TRBJ2-3, with a possible D match to TRBD2 (7 bases). The germline gives CDR1 MNHEY, CDR2 SVGAGI. V was cut by 9 bases and J by 5 bases, with 24 bases left in between. This CDR3 contains 16 residues. As DNA, the CDR3 is TGTGCCAGTGTCCTGAGGGGGAGGGCCTCGATAGATACGCAGTATTTT. Translated: CASVLRGRASIDTQYF.

This clonotype was picked up a small number of times. Mismatch with germline at one junction end may stem from a read error. The J gene is TRBJ2-7, the V gene TRBV9; a weak D match, TRBD2 (6 bases). The CDR3 contains 14 residues. The germline gives CDR1 SGDLS, CDR2 YYNGEE. This CDR3 reads CASSTGGADPSCHF. In nucleotides, the CDR3 is TGTGCCAGCAGTACAGGAGGGGCGGACCCCAGCTGTCACTTC.

The chain combines TRBV13 with TRBJ2-2; D is unclear. The CDR3 length is 14 residues. Germline values: CDR1 PRHDT, CDR2 FYEKMQ (reference sequence). The V end lost 5 bases, the J end lost 4 bases, and 11 bases lay between the germline ends. The CDR3 nucleotides are TGTGCCAGCAGCCCCCTAAAGTTCACCGGGGAGCTGTTTTTT. It yields the protein CASSPLKFTGELFF.

The chain uses TRBV7-2 and TRBJ1-1; no clear D gene. Germline CDR1 reads SGHTA; CDR2 reads FQGNSA. CDR3 length: 15 amino acids. V was trimmed by 2 bases and J by 0 bases, leaving 10 bases between them. The CDR3 is CASSLRQNMNTEAFF. In DNA form, the CDR3 reads TGTGCCAGCAGCTTAAGGCAGAACATGAACACTGAAGCTTTCTTT.

The chain couples TRBV12-3 or TRBV12-4 to TRBJ2-7; 10 bases are a match to TRBD1. This CDR3 spans 15 amino acids. Trimming at V came to 5 bases and at J to 2 bases, leaving 6 bases not matched to a gene. The chain's CDR3 is CASSPWDRGPYEQYF. CDR3 bases: TGTGCCAGCAGTCCATGGGACAGGGGCCCCTACGAGCAGTACTTC.

This clonotype was detected only a few times. This chain joins TRBV7-6 and TRBJ1-4; no clear D. This CDR3 contains 15 residues. Germline V gives CDR1 SGHVS, CDR2 FNYEAQ. The V gene lost 5 bases and the J gene lost 7 bases, with 17 bases spanning the gap. This chain's CDR3 is CASSPDLIRGEKLFF. As DNA, the CDR3 is TGTGCCAGCAGCCCCGACCTCATCCGGGGTGAAAAACTGTTTTTT.

This clonotype was detected only a few times. CDR3 loop: CASTPPLGANTEAFF. CDR3 nucleotide sequence: TGTGCCAGCACCCCCCCGTTAGGGGCGAACACTGAAGCTTTCTTT. V usage is TRBV12-3 or TRBV12-4 and J usage is TRBJ1-1; possible D gene TRBD1, 5 bases. The V and J ends lost 7 bases and 1 base respectively, with 16 bases between them. The CDR3 runs to 15 residues.